This entry lists 23 T cell receptor beta chains sequenced from one sample in a study of early T cells in non-severe SARS-CoV-2 infection. TCRdb fed the 5' RACE reads into MiXCR, producing one record per CDR3 protein. Among fewer than 100,000 distinct CDR3 sequences listed, about 13% were seen once. The sequencing sample was made of whole blood. The receptors originated from an adult who was a healthcare worker with PCR-confirmed SARS-CoV-2 infection or an uninfected control (not recorded which).

This clonotype occurred once. This chain uses TRBV5-5 with TRBJ1-1, with D perhaps matching TRBD1 (5 bases). V lost 3 bases and J 7 bases, leaving 19 bases between the germline ends. There are 15 residues in the CDR3. The germline V gene encodes CDR1 SGHKS and CDR2 YYEKEE (reference sequence). CDR3 bases: TGTGCCAGCAGCTACCTCGGACGGCACCAGGGTGAAGCTTTCTTT. Translated, it gives CASSYLGRHQGEAFF.

In this sample, this clonotype turned up a few times. This chain connects TRBV19 to TRBJ2-4; 7 bases are a match to TRBD1. The J segment lost 6 bases and the V segment lost 10 bases, leaving 18 bases of the junction unmatched. Germline loops: CDR1 LNHDA, CDR2 SQIVND (reference sequence). The CDR3 is 16 amino acids. For the CDR3, the DNA is TGTGCCACCAGAAACAGGGGCAACCACTCCTTAAACATTCAGTACTTC. Amino acids: CATRNRGNHSLNIQYF.

The V and J genes are TRBV3-1 and TRBJ2-3, with D maybe TRBD2 (5 bases). The CDR3 runs 15 residues. Germline CDR1 reads LGHDT; CDR2 reads YNNKEL (reference sequence). Trimming stripped 1 base from V and 0 bases from J, with 8 bases between. This CDR3 is CASSQGGASTDTQYF. The CDR3 DNA reads as TGTGCCAGCAGCCAAGGGGGAGCTAGCACAGATACGCAGTATTTT.

This chain's CDR3 is CSVAVSLDQPQHF. Here the CDR3 DNA reads TGCAGCGTTGCCGTGTCCCTGGATCAGCCCCAGCATTTT. The chain employs TRBV29-1 and TRBJ1-5; D not certain. V was pared by 4 bases and J by 5 bases, with 12 bases between. The CDR3 runs to 13 residues. The V gene's germline CDR1 is SQVTM and CDR2 ANQGSEA.

This clonotype has at least ten counts. This rearrangement joins TRBV4-1 to TRBJ2-1, with D maybe TRBD2 (7 bases). The CDR3 loop spans 16 amino acids. Per germline, CDR1 MGHRA and CDR2 YSYEKL. V lost 1 base and J lost 4, with 14 bases in between. CDR3: CASSQVGRGAYNEQFF. In nucleotides, the CDR3 is TGCGCCAGCAGCCAAGTTGGCCGGGGGGCTTACAATGAGCAGTTCTTC.

This clonotype was seen many times. This rearrangement joins TRBV7-2 to TRBJ2-7, with 7 nucleotides matching TRBD2. Trimming removed 4 bases from V and 1 base from J; junction bases left unmatched: 4. There are 14 residues in the CDR3. Germline CDR1 SGHTA, CDR2 FQGNSA. The chain's CDR3 is CASSYGGISYEQYF. CDR3 bases: TGTGCCAGCAGCTACGGGGGGATTTCCTACGAGCAGTACTTC.

CDR3 in DNA: TGCAGCGTGCAGGAGAACTACGAGCAGTACTTC. Its translation is CSVQENYEQYF. V usage is TRBV29-1 and J usage is TRBJ2-7; D is undetermined. Per the germline V gene, CDR1 is SQVTM and CDR2 is ANQGSEA. The V end was cut by 6 bases, the J end by 3 bases, with 9 bases between. CDR3 size: 11 residues.

The chain links TRBV11-2 to TRBJ2-1; unclear D gene. CDR1 SGHAT and CDR2 FQNNGV come from the germline V gene. This CDR3 is 15 amino acids long. The germline V and J ends were trimmed by 1 base and 6 bases, with 13 bases remaining between them. DNA of the CDR3: TGTGCCAGCAGCTTAGGATTCGCCAAAGGCAATGAGCAGTTCTTC. It codes for CASSLGFAKGNEQFF.

This clonotype came up many times. V is TRBV11-2 and J is TRBJ2-3, with 9 bases identical to TRBD1. Germline V gene lookup returns CDR1 SGHAT and CDR2 FQNNGV. This CDR3 spans 14 amino acids. J gave up 4 bases and V 8 bases, and 7 bases lay outside the gene matches. DNA of the CDR3: TGTGCCAGCGGAACAGGGGGCGGCGCAGATACGCAGTATTTT. It yields the protein CASGTGGGADTQYF.

The CDR3 DNA reads as TGCGCCAGCAGCGCACAACCGACAGGCACCAGCTCCTACAATGAGCAGTTCTTC. This codes for CASSAQPTGTSSYNEQFF. This rearrangement joins TRBV4-1 to TRBJ2-1; D may be TRBD1 (6 bases). V lost 5 bases, J lost 0 bases, and 20 bases lay in between. Germline V CDR1 and CDR2: MGHRA, YSYEKL. This CDR3 contains 18 residues.

Only a few counts were recorded for this clonotype. This chain links TRBV4-1 with TRBJ1-2, with D unresolved. Germline V lookup: CDR1 MGHRA, CDR2 YSYEKL. V gave up 0 bases and J gave up 4 bases, with 12 bases separating them. CDR3 length: 15 residues. DNA of the CDR3: TGCGCCAGCAGCCAAGAGCCGGGAGGAGGCTATGGCTACACCTTC. It is translated as CASSQEPGGGYGYTF.

This clonotype was recorded a few times. The chain links TRBV29-1 to TRBJ2-3; unclear D gene. Germline values: CDR1 SQVTM, CDR2 ANQGSEA. V was shortened by 4 bases and J by 5 bases, with 4 bases between the two germline ends. This CDR3 region has 10 residues. The CDR3 loop is CSVVRDTQYF. DNA for the CDR3: TGCAGCGTTGTAAGAGATACGCAGTATTTT.

The rearrangement links TRBV29-1 to TRBJ1-5; 11 bases are shared with TRBD1. Trimming removed 7 bases from V and 6 bases from J; junction bases left unmatched: 2. This CDR3 comprises 12 residues. Germline CDR1 and CDR2: SQVTM and ANQGSEA. CDR3 residues: CSAGTGGQPQHF. DNA for the CDR3: TGCAGCGCCGGGACAGGGGGTCAGCCCCAGCATTTT.

Comment on this clonotype: This may be a read error, as it is one base from a much larger clone. V and J are TRBV12-3 or TRBV12-4 and TRBJ1-6, with 8 bases lining up with TRBD1. This CDR3 spans 14 amino acids. The CDR3 coding sequence is TGTGCCAGCAGTACTGGACAGGGCTCTTCACCCCTCCGCTTT. It yields the protein CASSTGQGSSPLRF.

The chain combines TRBV15 with TRBJ2-7; 7 bases are shared with TRBD1. V gave up 0 bases and J gave up 7 bases; unmatched junction bases: 9. CDR3 size: 15 residues. The germline V gene has CDR1 LNHNV and CDR2 YYDKDF (reference sequence). CDR3: CATSRDRGQSGEQYF. CDR3 bases: TGTGCCACCAGCAGAGATAGGGGACAGTCTGGAGAGCAGTACTTC.

This clonotype was detected only a few times. V is TRBV29-1 and J is TRBJ2-1, with D possibly being TRBD1 or TRBD2 (5 bases each). V lost 4 bases to trimming and J lost 8 bases, with 15 bases between them. The CDR3 length is 13 residues. Per germline, CDR1 SQVTM and CDR2 ANQGSEA. CDR3 nucleotides: TGCAGCGTTGGAGGGGTTTTCTCGGATGAGCAGTTCTTC. This gives the protein CSVGGVFSDEQFF.

A few counts support this clonotype. The rearrangement joins TRBV29-1 to TRBJ1-1, with a possible D match to TRBD1 (5 bases). The CDR3 runs 11 residues. Deletions cut 6 bases from V and 1 base from J, with 6 bases between. The V gene's germline CDR1 is SQVTM and CDR2 ANQGSEA. The chain's CDR3 is CSVGRNTEAFF. CDR3 DNA sequence: TGCAGCGTGGGACGGAACACTGAAGCTTTCTTT.

This clonotype was seen only a few times. The chain uses TRBV7-3 and TRBJ1-1; D is possibly TRBD1 (5 bases). Trimming removed 5 bases from V and 10 bases from J, with 17 bases in between. The CDR3 is 13 amino acids. Germline-derived CDR1 and CDR2 are SGHTA and FQGTGA. The CDR3 bases are TGTGCCAGCAGCCCAAGGGGTGTGGGTGGAGCTTTCTTT. This gives the protein CASSPRGVGGAFF.

This clonotype has ten or more counts. The chain combines TRBV6-2 or TRBV6-3 with TRBJ2-7; possibly TRBD2 for D (5 bases). Trimming cost V 4 bases and J 2 bases, with 12 bases left between them. The CDR3 consists of 14 residues. The germline V gene encodes CDR1 MNHEY and CDR2 SVGEGT. For the CDR3, the DNA is TGTGCCAGCAGTTCGGCGGGTCCTCCCTACGAGCAGTACTTC. Its protein product is CASSSAGPPYEQYF.

At least ten counts were recorded for this clonotype. V is TRBV7-8 and J is TRBJ1-4, with 7 nucleotides matching TRBD1. The V and J ends lost 8 bases and 10 bases, in that order; junction bases with no gene match: 16. CDR1 is SGHVS, CDR2 FQNEAQ, per germline. The CDR3 is 15 amino acids. This chain's CDR3 is CASSNLRDSGLKLFF. CDR3 nucleotides: TGTGCCAGCTCCAACCTCCGGGACAGTGGTCTAAAACTGTTTTTT.

Many counts were recorded for this clonotype. The rearrangement links TRBV27 to TRBJ1-2; D may be TRBD1 (6 bases). Germline V gene data show CDR1 as MNHEY and CDR2 as SMNVEV (reference sequence). V was cut by 1 base and J by 8 bases, with 26 bases left in between. The CDR3 length is 18 residues. The CDR3 loop reads CASSLFMGGRSSSWGYTF. CDR3 coding DNA: TGTGCCAGCAGTTTATTTATGGGGGGGCGCTCTTCTTCGTGGGGCTACACCTTC.

A few counts support this clonotype. The V and J genes are TRBV11-2 and TRBJ2-1; no definite D call. Trimming left V 5 bases short and J 6 bases short, with 14 bases between. The CDR3 has 14 amino acids. The germline V gene encodes CDR1 SGHAT and CDR2 FQNNGV. CDR3 sequence reads: CASSILDGPNEQFF. The CDR3 nucleotides are TGTGCCAGCAGCATCTTAGACGGACCCAATGAGCAGTTCTTC.

This chain's CDR3 is CASKEGYTDTQYF. DNA for the CDR3: TGTGCCAGCAAAGAGGGCTACACAGATACGCAGTATTTT. The J gene is TRBJ2-3, the V gene TRBV2; D might be TRBD2 (5 bases). V dropped 7 bases and J dropped 2 bases, with 10 bases sitting between them. The germline V gene encodes CDR1 SNHLY and CDR2 FYNNEI. The CDR3 is 13 amino acids.